The clone carrying this T cell receptor beta chain appeared a few times. The antigen is undetermined. TCRdb reprocessed the 5' RACE reads via MiXCR and lists one record per CDR3 protein. The table includes around 230,000 distinct CDR3 sequences, approximately 6.8% detected once. The sample belongs to a study of T cells after yellow fever vaccination. The study's findings and limits: The secondary T-cell response peaked on day 5, not day 15, but was weaker. Any FACS-sorted repertoire could hold abundant clonotypes that contaminate it from the bulk population.

The CDR3 covers 16 residues. Losses at the gene ends were 5 bases for V and 6 bases for J; bases not matched to a gene: 10. The rearrangement joins TRBV12-3 or TRBV12-4 to TRBJ1-5, with 10 bases aligning to TRBD1. The clonotype was recovered from a man aged 30-40 years who received the YFV17D yellow fever vaccine. Source: CD4+ T cells sorted from PBMCs, taken on the day of the yellow fever booster vaccination. This chain's CDR3 is CASSPRQGAGVQPQHF. The CDR3 nucleotides are TGTGCCAGCAGTCCACGACAGGGGGCGGGGGTTCAGCCCCAGCATTTT.